What follows is one T cell receptor beta chain and its context. The target antigen is unknown. The sample originates from a study of blood T cells in healthy people across ages. General study results and limits: Per million T cells, TCR beta diversity dropped about linearly as age rose.

A J-beta primer mix and a sample-barcoded 5' primer were used in a second PCR of about 7 to 12 cycles. TCRdb analysed the 5' RACE reads with MiXCR anew, one entry per CDR3 protein. This sample yields hundreds of thousands of distinct CDR3 sequences, of which approximately 51% are seen a single time; under 65% belongs to the top ten. Sample: blood. The origin of this receptor is a man between 60 and 75 years old in good health.

The CDR3 nucleotides are TGTGCCAGCAGTTCGGGAGGGGGTGTGACCGGCTACACCTTC. As protein: CASSSGGGVTGYTF. The rearrangement uses TRBV27 and TRBJ1-2, with a tentative D call TRBD1 (6 bases). Germline CDR1 is MNHEY and CDR2 is SMNVEV (reference sequence). The CDR3 length is 14 residues. V lost 4 bases and J lost 8, with 17 bases in between.